This T cell receptor beta chain was sequenced in a study of blood T cell repertoires in COVID-19. Study-wide background: Both acute and convalescent COVID-19 samples were obtained from the United States, Italy and Spain. T cells, B-cell-depleted T cells, or PBMCs supplied cDNA or gDNA.

Per the germline V gene, CDR1 is KGHSH and CDR2 is LQKENI. The ends were cut back, 3 bases at V and 0 bases at J, with 6 bases in the middle. This CDR3 is built from 15 residues. Some clones are missing from TCRdb's copy, which holds only in-frame ones; the method was immunoSEQ multiplex PCR. This sample carries 250,000 to 350,000 clones, roughly 90% of them seen once, and the ten largest clones take 2.5% to 3.5%. The chain is built from TRBV18 and TRBJ2-6; tentatively, D is TRBD1 (5 bases). The sequence was obtained from a woman in her twenties or thirties with COVID-19, enrolled during active disease. The sequencing sample was made of peripheral blood. The CDR3 sequence: CASSPQGSGANVLTF. The CDR3 DNA sequence: TGTGCCAGCTCACCGCAGGGCTCTGGGGCCAACGTCCTGACTTTC.